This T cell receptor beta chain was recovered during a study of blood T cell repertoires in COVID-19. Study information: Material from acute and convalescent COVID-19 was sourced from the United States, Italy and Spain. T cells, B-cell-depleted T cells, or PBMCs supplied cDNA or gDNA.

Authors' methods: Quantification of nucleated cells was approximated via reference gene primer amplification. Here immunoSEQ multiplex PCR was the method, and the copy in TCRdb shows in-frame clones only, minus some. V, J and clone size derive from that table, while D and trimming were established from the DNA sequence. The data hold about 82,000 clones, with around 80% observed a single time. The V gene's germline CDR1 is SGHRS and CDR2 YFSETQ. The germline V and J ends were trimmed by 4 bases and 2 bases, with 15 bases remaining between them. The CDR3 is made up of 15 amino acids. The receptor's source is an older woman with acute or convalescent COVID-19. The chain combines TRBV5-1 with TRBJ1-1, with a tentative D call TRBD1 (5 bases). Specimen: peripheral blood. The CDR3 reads CASSGGSTDNTEAFF. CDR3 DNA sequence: TGCGCCAGCAGCGGGGGGTCCACAGACAACACTGAAGCTTTCTTT.